A selection of T cell receptor beta chains follows, all from one sample in a study of blood T cells in healthy people across ages. TCRdb passed the 5' RACE reads through MiXCR, listing each CDR3 protein once. The table includes about 700,000 distinct CDR3 sequences, 32% detected once. Sequencing input: blood. Every receptor here comes from a woman of 80 years or more in good health. Each CDR3 is given without its conserved first and last residue. Each record gives: clone size, D gene, V gene, J gene, CDR3 protein. A D gene is named only where the DNA matches it firmly. For some rows the clone size is stated as once, few or many, or as a class when expanded; others skip it.

size: NA; D: TRBD1; V: TRBV5-6; J: TRBJ1-2; CDR3: ASSSDNYRDRGVYGYT
size: NA; D: NA; V: TRBV18; J: TRBJ1-1; CDR3: ASSPVQMNTEAF
size: many; D: NA; V: TRBV5-4; J: TRBJ2-5; CDR3: ASSLGSREETQY
size: many; D: NA; V: TRBV5-5; J: TRBJ2-7; CDR3: ASSPDSGSIYEQY
size: many; D: NA; V: TRBV3-1; J: TRBJ1-5; CDR3: ASSQGRGNQPQH
size: NA; D: NA; V: TRBV20-1; J: TRBJ2-3; CDR3: SARQGRGGDTQY
size: many; D: NA; V: TRBV5-1; J: TRBJ2-1; CDR3: ASSFGASERNEQF
size: many; D: NA; V: TRBV5-1; J: TRBJ2-5; CDR3: ASSLNQETQY
size: NA; D: NA; V: TRBV15; J: TRBJ1-5; CDR3: ATSGGTGTRIHQPQH
size: many; D: NA; V: TRBV20-1; J: TRBJ2-3; CDR3: SANGILTDTQY
size: NA; D: NA; V: TRBV20-1; J: NA; CDR3: SASDGWTQY
size: many; D: TRBD2; V: TRBV7-2; J: TRBJ2-5; CDR3: AINRPPGGETQY
size: NA; D: NA; V: TRBV10-3; J: TRBJ2-1; CDR3: AISERETQF
size: many; D: NA; V: TRBV30; J: TRBJ1-2; CDR3: AWRAALGVNYGYT
size: NA; D: NA; V: TRBV20-1; J: TRBJ2-1; CDR3: SASVGSGTLVGSYNEQF
size: few; D: TRBD1; V: TRBV30; J: TRBJ1-1; CDR3: AWGTGNTEAF
size: many; D: NA; V: TRBV7-9; J: TRBJ2-7; CDR3: ASSPNFHRDVAYEQY
size: NA; D: NA; V: TRBV12-3/TRBV12-4; J: TRBJ2-5; CDR3: ASNLGQNGGGEQY
size: many; D: NA; V: TRBV7-2; J: TRBJ1-2; CDR3: ASSLAGGGAYYGYT
size: many; D: TRBD1; V: TRBV7-2; J: TRBJ2-7; CDR3: ASSLRRPGTGGYEQY
size: many; D: NA; V: TRBV6-5; J: TRBJ2-1; CDR3: ASSYRGPAGNEQF
size: NA; D: NA; V: TRBV18; J: TRBJ1-6; CDR3: ASSPRGYNSPLH
size: many; D: TRBD2; V: TRBV6-2/TRBV6-3; J: TRBJ2-1; CDR3: ASSRPAGGPNEQF
size: NA; D: NA; V: TRBV7-2; J: TRBJ1-5; CDR3: ASSEGSAQPQH